Presented here are 3 T cell receptor beta chains from one specimen sequenced in a study of blood T cell repertoires in COVID-19 (dated by TCRdb to the early 2020s). Library preparation employed the immunoSEQ multiplex PCR assay. Imported from immuneACCESS, the table was reduced by TCRdb to in-frame sequences with V and J called. These copies leave out some clones; in studies compared against another copy, an unresolved V gene accounts for under half, and the cause of the remainder is not known. For this sample the table gives 250,000 or so clones, of which around 88% were detected only once. The biggest ten clones account for about 2.1% of the sample. The source material was peripheral blood. These receptors all stem from a man under 40 with active or convalescent COVID-19.

This clone was seen just once. V and J are TRBV9 and TRBJ2-3; no firm D call. Trimming stripped 4 bases from V and 1 base from J, with 10 bases between. Germline V gene sequence: CDR1 SGDLS, CDR2 YYNGEE. The length of the CDR3 is 14 residues. This CDR3 is CASSPRFRTDTQYF. Written as DNA, the CDR3 is TGTGCCAGCAGCCCCCGGTTCCGCACAGATACGCAGTATTTT. The full variable domain, in which reference TRBV9 and TRBJ2-3 provide the parts outside the CDR3, is DSGVTQTPKHLITATGQRVTLRCSPRSGDLSVYWYQQSLDQGLQFLIQYYNGEERAKGNILERFSAQQFPDLHSELNLSSLELGDSALYFCASSPRFRTDTQYFGPGTRLTVL.

The J gene is TRBJ2-3, the V gene TRBV6-6, with D possibly matching TRBD1 (6 bases). This CDR3 is built from 14 residues. Trimming took 8 bases from V and 4 from J, leaving 16 bases between them. CDR1 and CDR2 from the germline V gene are MNHNY and SVGAGI (reference sequence). DNA of the CDR3: TGTGCCAGCCGCAGGGGTGGTAGCTCAGATACGCAGTATTTT. Its translation: CASRRGGSSDTQYF.

The rearrangement uses TRBV5-1 and TRBJ1-1, with 8 bases lining up with TRBD1. The CDR3 sequence is 15 residues long. Germline V gene lookup returns CDR1 SGHRS and CDR2 YFSETQ. J lost 1 base, V lost 3 bases, and 5 bases had no gene match. CDR3 sequence: CASSSAGTGNTEAFF. The CDR3, as DNA: TGCGCCAGCAGCTCCGCAGGGACAGGGAACACTGAAGCTTTCTTT.